The rows below give T cell receptor beta chains drawn from one sample of a study of beta chain features in type 1 diabetes. Method: immunoSEQ multiplex PCR; TCRdb's copy keeps in-frame clones and lacks some. Of 95,000 to 150,000 clones listed, roughly 15% are singletons. The specimen was central memory CD4+ T cells from blood. Receptor source: a man aged 25 to 40 with type 1 diabetes. The CDR3 runs from the conserved cysteine through the conserved F or W. D genes are given only for firm matches. Only part of the rows carry a size: once, few, many, or a class if the clone is expanded.

j_gene: TRBJ2-1; abundance: NA; v_gene: TRBV10-3; d_gene: TRBD1; CDR3aa: CAISEGDTGGRNEQFF; CDR3nt: TGTGCCATCAGTGAGGGTGACACAGGGGGTAGGAATGAGCAGTTCTTC
j_gene: TRBJ2-6; abundance: NA; v_gene: TRBV7-2; d_gene: NA; CDR3aa: CASSLMGAGANVLTF; CDR3nt: TGTGCCAGCAGCTTAATGGGGGCTGGGGCCAACGTCCTGACTTTC
j_gene: TRBJ1-2; abundance: NA; v_gene: TRBV4-1; d_gene: NA; CDR3aa: CASSQPNPGLWGYGYTF; CDR3nt: TGCGCCAGCAGCCAACCCAATCCGGGACTCTGGGGCTATGGCTACACCTTC
j_gene: TRBJ2-3; abundance: NA; v_gene: TRBV7-8; d_gene: NA; CDR3aa: CASSLEGVGLRNTQYF; CDR3nt: TGTGCCAGCAGCTTAGAGGGGGTGGGACTCCGAAATACGCAGTATTTT
j_gene: TRBJ2-5; abundance: NA; v_gene: TRBV11-2; d_gene: TRBD1; CDR3aa: CASSLDRDRETQYF; CDR3nt: TGTGCCAGCAGCCTGGACAGGGATCGGGAGACCCAGTACTTC
j_gene: TRBJ2-3; abundance: NA; v_gene: TRBV7-2; d_gene: NA; CDR3aa: CASSLDWSRTDTQYF; CDR3nt: TGTGCCAGCAGCTTAGATTGGTCTCGCACAGATACGCAGTATTTT
j_gene: TRBJ2-7; abundance: NA; v_gene: TRBV12-2; d_gene: NA; CDR3aa: CASRPGPMSSYEQYF; CDR3nt: TGTGCAAGTCGCCCGGGACCGATGAGCTCCTACGAGCAGTACTTC
j_gene: TRBJ2-1; abundance: NA; v_gene: TRBV4-2; d_gene: NA; CDR3aa: CASSQVSGGYNEQFF; CDR3nt: TGTGCCAGCAGCCAAGTGTCAGGGGGGTACAATGAGCAGTTCTTC
j_gene: TRBJ2-2; abundance: NA; v_gene: TRBV27; d_gene: NA; CDR3aa: CASSYRQNTGELFF; CDR3nt: TGTGCCAGCAGTTACAGGCAGAACACCGGGGAGCTGTTTTTT
j_gene: TRBJ1-2; abundance: NA; v_gene: TRBV9; d_gene: NA; CDR3aa: CASSVGPGNYGYTF; CDR3nt: TGTGCCAGCAGCGTAGGGCCGGGAAACTATGGCTACACCTTC
j_gene: TRBJ2-7; abundance: NA; v_gene: TRBV7-2; d_gene: TRBD1; CDR3aa: CASSLLGTGDHEQYF; CDR3nt: TGTGCCAGCAGCTTATTGGGGACAGGGGACCACGAGCAGTACTTC
j_gene: TRBJ1-2; abundance: few; v_gene: TRBV5-1; d_gene: TRBD1; CDR3aa: CASSWGQGPGDYGYTF; CDR3nt: TGCGCCAGCAGCTGGGGACAGGGGCCAGGCGACTATGGCTACACCTTC
j_gene: TRBJ1-6; abundance: few; v_gene: TRBV5-1; d_gene: TRBD1; CDR3aa: CASSLGQTGKGDSPLHF; CDR3nt: TGCGCCAGCAGCTTGGGGCAGACAGGGAAAGGAGATTCACCCCTCCACTTT
j_gene: TRBJ2-2; abundance: NA; v_gene: TRBV11-2; d_gene: NA; CDR3aa: CASSLTTGELFF; CDR3nt: TGTGCCAGCAGCTTAACCACCGGGGAGCTGTTTTTT
j_gene: TRBJ1-4; abundance: NA; v_gene: TRBV7-9; d_gene: NA; CDR3aa: CASRLGNEKLFF; CDR3nt: TGTGCCAGCCGGCTTGGGAATGAAAAACTGTTTTTT
j_gene: TRBJ2-2; abundance: NA; v_gene: TRBV10-3; d_gene: NA; CDR3aa: CAISESTPREVTGELFF; CDR3nt: TGTGCCATCAGTGAGTCGACTCCCAGGGAGGTCACCGGGGAGCTGTTTTTT
j_gene: TRBJ1-3; abundance: few; v_gene: TRBV29-1; d_gene: NA; CDR3aa: CSVEYRSGNTIYF; CDR3nt: TGCAGCGTTGAATACAGATCTGGAAACACCATATATTTT
j_gene: TRBJ2-1; abundance: NA; v_gene: TRBV7-6; d_gene: NA; CDR3aa: CASSPAGGHSVQFF; CDR3nt: TGTGCCAGCAGCCCTGCTGGGGGCCACTCGGTACAGTTCTTC
j_gene: TRBJ2-3; abundance: NA; v_gene: TRBV9; d_gene: NA; CDR3aa: CASSRKANTDTQYF; CDR3nt: TGTGCCAGCAGCCGAAAGGCCAACACAGATACGCAGTATTTT
j_gene: TRBJ2-5; abundance: few; v_gene: TRBV7-2; d_gene: TRBD2; CDR3aa: CASSPLAGEETQYF; CDR3nt: TGTGCCAGCAGCCCCCTGGCGGGGGAGGAGACCCAGTACTTC
j_gene: TRBJ2-1; abundance: NA; v_gene: TRBV6-1; d_gene: NA; CDR3aa: CAARGFYNEQFF; CDR3nt: TGTGCCGCTCGGGGCTTCTACAATGAGCAGTTCTTC
j_gene: TRBJ2-7; abundance: NA; v_gene: TRBV7-8; d_gene: NA; CDR3aa: CASSLVFRGKGRTTYEQYF; CDR3nt: TGTGCCAGCAGCTTAGTATTTCGGGGAAAGGGCAGAACGACCTACGAGCAGTACTTC
j_gene: TRBJ2-1; abundance: few; v_gene: TRBV7-2; d_gene: NA; CDR3aa: CASSYTGGTYNEQFF; CDR3nt: TGTGCCAGCAGCTACACAGGCGGCACCTACAATGAGCAGTTCTTC
j_gene: TRBJ1-2; abundance: NA; v_gene: TRBV6-1; d_gene: NA; CDR3aa: CASSETQECHF; CDR3nt: TGTGCCAGCAGTGAAACACAGGAATGTCACTTC
j_gene: TRBJ2-5; abundance: NA; v_gene: TRBV7-6; d_gene: NA; CDR3aa: CASSSRGSRETQYF; CDR3nt: TGTGCCAGCAGCTCGAGAGGGAGCAGGGAGACCCAGTACTTC
j_gene: TRBJ1-2; abundance: NA; v_gene: TRBV18; d_gene: NA; CDR3aa: CASSPFKDYGYTF; CDR3nt: TGTGCCAGCTCACCCTTCAAAGACTATGGCTACACCTTC
j_gene: TRBJ2-1; abundance: NA; v_gene: TRBV7-2; d_gene: NA; CDR3aa: CASLRTSVPLGNEQFF; CDR3nt: TGTGCCAGCCTCCGTACGAGCGTCCCTCTTGGGAATGAGCAGTTCTTC
j_gene: TRBJ1-5; abundance: few; v_gene: TRBV4-3; d_gene: NA; CDR3aa: CASSQDAAGSSNQPQHF; CDR3nt: TGCGCCAGCAGCCAAGATGCGGCAGGGTCGAGCAATCAGCCCCAGCATTTT
j_gene: TRBJ2-1; abundance: NA; v_gene: TRBV5-1; d_gene: TRBD2; CDR3aa: CASSLSAGARAGEQFF; CDR3nt: TGCGCCAGCAGCTTATCAGCGGGGGCGCGGGCTGGTGAGCAGTTCTTC
j_gene: TRBJ2-1; abundance: few; v_gene: TRBV7-9; d_gene: NA; CDR3aa: CASSQDLDSNYNEQFF; CDR3nt: TGCGCCAGCAGCCAAGATCTGGACTCAAACTACAATGAGCAGTTCTTC
j_gene: TRBJ1-2; abundance: few; v_gene: TRBV29-1; d_gene: NA; CDR3aa: CSVEGRGQNYGYTF; CDR3nt: TGCAGCGTTGAGGGTAGGGGACAAAACTATGGCTACACCTTC
j_gene: TRBJ1-2; abundance: many; v_gene: TRBV7-8; d_gene: NA; CDR3aa: CASSLGRDYGYTF; CDR3nt: TGTGCCAGCAGTTTGGGACGAGACTATGGCTACACCTTC
j_gene: TRBJ1-1; abundance: few; v_gene: TRBV9; d_gene: NA; CDR3aa: CASSAQGSNTEAFF; CDR3nt: TGTGCCAGCAGCGCCCAGGGCTCGAACACTGAAGCTTTCTTT